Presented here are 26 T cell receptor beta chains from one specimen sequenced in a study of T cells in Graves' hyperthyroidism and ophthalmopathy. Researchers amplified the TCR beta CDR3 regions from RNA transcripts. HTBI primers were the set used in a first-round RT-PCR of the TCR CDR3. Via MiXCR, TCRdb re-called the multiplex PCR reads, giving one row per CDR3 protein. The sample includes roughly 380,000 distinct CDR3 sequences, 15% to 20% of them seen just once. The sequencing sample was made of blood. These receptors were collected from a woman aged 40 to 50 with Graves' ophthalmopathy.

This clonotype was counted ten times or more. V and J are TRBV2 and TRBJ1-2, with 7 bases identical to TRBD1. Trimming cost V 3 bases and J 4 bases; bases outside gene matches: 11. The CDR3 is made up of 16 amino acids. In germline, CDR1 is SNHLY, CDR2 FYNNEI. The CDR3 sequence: CASSEGSGQQLYGYTF. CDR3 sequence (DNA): TGTGCCAGCAGTGAGGGTTCGGGACAGCAACTCTATGGCTACACCTTC.

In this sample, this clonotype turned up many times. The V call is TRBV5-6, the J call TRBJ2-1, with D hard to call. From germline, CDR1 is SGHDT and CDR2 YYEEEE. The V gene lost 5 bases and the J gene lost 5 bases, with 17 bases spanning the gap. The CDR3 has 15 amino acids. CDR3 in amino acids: CASRGPRVSNNEQFF. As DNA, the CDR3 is TGTGCCAGCAGGGGTCCGAGAGTCTCAAACAATGAGCAGTTCTTC.

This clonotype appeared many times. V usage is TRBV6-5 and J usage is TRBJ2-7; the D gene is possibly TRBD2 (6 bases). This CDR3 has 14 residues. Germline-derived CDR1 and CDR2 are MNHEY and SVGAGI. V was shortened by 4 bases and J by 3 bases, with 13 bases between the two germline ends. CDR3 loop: CASSSSGPRYEQYF. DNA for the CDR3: TGTGCCAGCAGTTCCAGCGGGCCCCGCTACGAGCAGTACTTC.

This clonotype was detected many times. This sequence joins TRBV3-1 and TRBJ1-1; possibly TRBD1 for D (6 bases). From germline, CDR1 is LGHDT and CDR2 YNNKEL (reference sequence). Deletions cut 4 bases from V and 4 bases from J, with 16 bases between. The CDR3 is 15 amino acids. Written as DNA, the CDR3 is TGTGCCAGCAGCCCCGCGAGGGGGAGGATCACTGAAGCTTTCTTT. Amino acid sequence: CASSPARGRITEAFF.

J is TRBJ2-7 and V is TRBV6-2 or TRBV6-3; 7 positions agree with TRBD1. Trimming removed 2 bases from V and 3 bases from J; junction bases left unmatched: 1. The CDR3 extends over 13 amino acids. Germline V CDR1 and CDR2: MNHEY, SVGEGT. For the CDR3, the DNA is TGTGCCAGCAGTTACAGGGGGCACTACGAGCAGTACTTC. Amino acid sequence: CASSYRGHYEQYF.

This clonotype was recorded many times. The DNA of the CDR3 is TGCAGTGTTCAAGGGGCTAGCGGAACCTACGAGCAGTACTTC. It encodes CSVQGASGTYEQYF. The rearrangement joins TRBV20-1 to TRBJ2-7; 7 bases agree with TRBD2. J gave up 2 bases and V 7 bases, and 11 bases lay outside the gene matches. Germline V gene lookup returns CDR1 DFQATT and CDR2 SNEGSKA (reference sequence). The CDR3 contains 14 residues.

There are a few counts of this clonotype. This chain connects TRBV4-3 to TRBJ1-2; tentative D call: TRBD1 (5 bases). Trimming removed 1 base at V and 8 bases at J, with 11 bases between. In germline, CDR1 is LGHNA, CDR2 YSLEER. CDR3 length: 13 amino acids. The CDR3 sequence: CASSQVRGLGYTF. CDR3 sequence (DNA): TGCGCCAGCAGCCAAGTGAGGGGTTTAGGCTACACCTTC.

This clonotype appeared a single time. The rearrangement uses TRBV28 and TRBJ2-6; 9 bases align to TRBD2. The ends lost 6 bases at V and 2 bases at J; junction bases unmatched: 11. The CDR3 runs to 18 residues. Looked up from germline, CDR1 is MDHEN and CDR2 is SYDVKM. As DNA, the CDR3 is TGTGCCAGCAGCAGCCCTGCGGGAGGGCCGGCTGGGGCCAACGTCCTGACTTTC. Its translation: CASSSPAGGPAGANVLTF.

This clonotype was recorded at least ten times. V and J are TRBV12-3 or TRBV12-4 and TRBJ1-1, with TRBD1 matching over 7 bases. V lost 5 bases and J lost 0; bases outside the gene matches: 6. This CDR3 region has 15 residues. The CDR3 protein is CASSARQGLNTEAFF. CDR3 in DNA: TGTGCCAGCAGTGCTCGACAGGGCCTGAACACTGAAGCTTTCTTT.

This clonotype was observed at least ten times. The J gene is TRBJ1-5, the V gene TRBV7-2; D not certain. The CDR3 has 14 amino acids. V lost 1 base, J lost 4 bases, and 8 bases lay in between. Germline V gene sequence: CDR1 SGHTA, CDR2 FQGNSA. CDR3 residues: CASSLDTGNQPQHF. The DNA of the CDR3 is TGTGCCAGCAGCTTAGACACGGGGAATCAGCCCCAGCATTTT.

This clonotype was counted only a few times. CDR3 nucleotides: TGTGCCAGCAGTTATTCCTGGACCGGGAGAGGGGATGGCTACACCTTC. Amino acids: CASSYSWTGRGDGYTF. V and J are TRBV6-5 and TRBJ1-2, with D possibly being TRBD1 (5 bases). Germline lookup yields CDR1 MNHEY and CDR2 SVGAGI. V gave up 3 bases and J gave up 6 bases, with 20 bases separating them. The CDR3 length is 16 residues.

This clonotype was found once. The CDR3 protein is CASSTLGRGEAFF. The CDR3 bases are TGTGCCAGCAGTACTCTCGGCAGGGGTGAAGCTTTCTTT. This chain connects TRBV28 to TRBJ1-1, with D possibly TRBD1 on 6 matching bases. The CDR3 spans 13 residues. Trimming stripped 5 bases from V and 7 bases from J, with 14 bases between. Germline V lookup: CDR1 MDHEN, CDR2 SYDVKM.

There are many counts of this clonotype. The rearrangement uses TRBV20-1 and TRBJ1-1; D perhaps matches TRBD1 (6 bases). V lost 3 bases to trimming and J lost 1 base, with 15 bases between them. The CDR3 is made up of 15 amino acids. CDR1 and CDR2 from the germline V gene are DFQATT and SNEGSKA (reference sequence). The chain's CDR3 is CSASKGGPRNTEAFF. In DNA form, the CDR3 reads TGCAGTGCTAGTAAGGGGGGACCGAGGAACACTGAAGCTTTCTTT.

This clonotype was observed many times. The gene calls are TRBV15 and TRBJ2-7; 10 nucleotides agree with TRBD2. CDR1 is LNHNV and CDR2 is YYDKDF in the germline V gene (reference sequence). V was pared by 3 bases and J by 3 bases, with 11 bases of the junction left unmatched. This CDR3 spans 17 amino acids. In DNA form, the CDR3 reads TGTGCCACCAGCAGCCGCGGGACGGGACTAGCGAACTACGAGCAGTACTTC. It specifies CATSSRGTGLANYEQYF.

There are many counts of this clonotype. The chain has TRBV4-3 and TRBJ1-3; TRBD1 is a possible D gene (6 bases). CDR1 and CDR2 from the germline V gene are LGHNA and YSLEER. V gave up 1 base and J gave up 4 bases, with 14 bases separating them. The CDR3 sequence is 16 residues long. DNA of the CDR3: TGCGCCAGCAGCCAAGCCCCGAGGGGGGTAGGAAACACCATATATTTT. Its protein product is CASSQAPRGVGNTIYF.

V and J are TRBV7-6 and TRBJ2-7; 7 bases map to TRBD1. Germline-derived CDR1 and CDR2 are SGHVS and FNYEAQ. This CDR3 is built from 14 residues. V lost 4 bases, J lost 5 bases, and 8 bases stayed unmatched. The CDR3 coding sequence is TGTGCCAGCAGCTCCCACAGGGGAAGGGACGAGCAGTACTTC. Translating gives CASSSHRGRDEQYF.

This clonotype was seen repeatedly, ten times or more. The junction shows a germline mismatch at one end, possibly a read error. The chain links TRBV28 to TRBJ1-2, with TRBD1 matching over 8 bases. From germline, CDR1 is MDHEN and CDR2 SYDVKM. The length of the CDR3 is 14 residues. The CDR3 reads CASSSGGRSYGHTF. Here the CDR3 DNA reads TGTGCCAGCAGTTCAGGGGGCAGGAGTTATGGCCACACCTTC.

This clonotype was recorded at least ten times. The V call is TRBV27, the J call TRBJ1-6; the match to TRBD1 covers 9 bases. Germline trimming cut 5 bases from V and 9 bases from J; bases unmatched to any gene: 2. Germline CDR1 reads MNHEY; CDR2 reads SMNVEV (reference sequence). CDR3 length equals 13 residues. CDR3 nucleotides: TGTGCCAGCAGTCCGGGACAGGGTTCACCCCTCCACTTT. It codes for CASSPGQGSPLHF.

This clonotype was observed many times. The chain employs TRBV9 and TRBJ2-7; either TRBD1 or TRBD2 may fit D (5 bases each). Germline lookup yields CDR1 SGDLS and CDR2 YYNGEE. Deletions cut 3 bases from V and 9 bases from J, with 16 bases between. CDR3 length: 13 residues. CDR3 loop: CASSAGPTLGQYF. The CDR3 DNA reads TGTGCCAGCAGCGCGGGGCCGACCTTGGGGCAGTACTTC.

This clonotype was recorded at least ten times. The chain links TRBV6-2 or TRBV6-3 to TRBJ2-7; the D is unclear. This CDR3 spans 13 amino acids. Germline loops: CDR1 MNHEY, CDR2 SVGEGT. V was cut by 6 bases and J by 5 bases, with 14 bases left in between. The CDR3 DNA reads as TGTGCCAGCAGCCAACTAAGGGTCGACGAGCAGTACTTC. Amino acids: CASSQLRVDEQYF.

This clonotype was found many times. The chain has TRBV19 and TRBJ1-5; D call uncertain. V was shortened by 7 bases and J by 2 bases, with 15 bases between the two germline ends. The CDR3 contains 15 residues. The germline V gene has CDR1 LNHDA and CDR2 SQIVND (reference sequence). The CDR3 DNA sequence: TGTGCCAGTAATACCGGGAAGATGGGCAATCAGCCCCAGCATTTT. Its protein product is CASNTGKMGNQPQHF.

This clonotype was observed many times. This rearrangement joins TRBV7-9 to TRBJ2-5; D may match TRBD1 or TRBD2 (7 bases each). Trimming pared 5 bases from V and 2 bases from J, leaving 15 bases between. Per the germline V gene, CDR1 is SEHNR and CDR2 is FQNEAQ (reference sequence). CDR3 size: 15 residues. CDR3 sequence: CASSQARGGQETQYF. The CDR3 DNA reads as TGTGCCAGCAGCCAAGCCAGGGGGGGGCAAGAGACCCAGTACTTC.

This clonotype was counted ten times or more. The CDR3 here is CASSDRWVLNQPQHF. Here the CDR3 DNA reads TGTGCCAGCAGTGATCGGTGGGTGTTGAATCAGCCCCAGCATTTT. The rearrangement uses TRBV6-1 and TRBJ1-5; D gene unclear. Trimming left V 3 bases short and J 4 bases short, with 13 bases between. The CDR3 length is 15 residues. Germline V lookup: CDR1 MNHNS, CDR2 SASEGT.

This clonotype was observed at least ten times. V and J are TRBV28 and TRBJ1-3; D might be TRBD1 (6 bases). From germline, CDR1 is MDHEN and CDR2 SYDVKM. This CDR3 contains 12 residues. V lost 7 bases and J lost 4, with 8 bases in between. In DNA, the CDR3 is TGTGCCAGCACCGGGACAGGAAACACCATATATTTT. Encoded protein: CASTGTGNTIYF.

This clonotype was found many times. CDR3 nucleotides: TGCAGTGCTAGACCCCCCCTACTCGGGCTCTACGAGCAGTACTTC. The encoded protein is CSARPPLLGLYEQYF. The chain recombines TRBV20-1 with TRBJ2-7; D is uncertain. The CDR3 extends over 15 amino acids. Germline CDR1 and CDR2: DFQATT and SNEGSKA (reference sequence). V lost 2 bases, J lost 3 bases, and 17 bases lay in between.

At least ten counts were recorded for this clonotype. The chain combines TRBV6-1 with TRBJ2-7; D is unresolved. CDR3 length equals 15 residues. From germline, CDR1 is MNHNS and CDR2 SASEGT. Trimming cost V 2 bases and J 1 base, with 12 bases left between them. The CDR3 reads CASSERAERSYEQYF. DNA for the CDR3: TGTGCCAGCAGTGAACGGGCAGAACGATCCTACGAGCAGTACTTC.